The rows below give T cell receptor beta chains drawn from one sample of a study of blood T cell repertoires in COVID-19. Profiling relied on immunoSEQ multiplex PCR, and the TCRdb table lists in-frame clones only, not all of them. Among 150,000 or so clones listed, around 79% were seen once. The sample comprised peripheral blood. The receptors derive from a man older than 75 with acute or convalescent COVID-19. CDR3s include the opening cysteine and the closing phenylalanine or tryptophan.

v_gene,j_gene,CDR3aa
TRBV2,TRBJ1-2,CASSDRVYGYGYTF
TRBV10-1,TRBJ1-4,CASSGGTATNEKLFF
TRBV27,TRBJ2-2,CASSFGASATGELFF
TRBV7-2,TRBJ2-3,CASSLAPFSGSTDTQYF
TRBV5-1,TRBJ1-2,CASSLDIYGYTF
TRBV9,TRBJ2-1,CASSVGLAGNNEQFF
TRBV7-6,TRBJ2-2,CASSRVGQGFPGELFF
TRBV19,TRBJ2-3,CASSISRREADTQYF
TRBV7-2,TRBJ2-7,CASSFGTSGESYEQYF
TRBV19,TRBJ1-6,CASSISAGGRGNSPLHF
TRBV7-3,TRBJ1-1,CASSINSNTEAFF
TRBV5-4,TRBJ1-4,CASSPDLGQGNEKLFF
TRBV19,TRBJ2-3,CASSRTGVSTDTQYF
TRBV5-1,TRBJ2-7,CASSGRGAYEQYF
TRBV5-1,TRBJ1-1,CASRRGTGPPEAFF
TRBV2,TRBJ1-1,CASSEVTGTEAFF
TRBV7-9,TRBJ1-2,CASSSPQGSGYTF
TRBV7-3,TRBJ2-5,CASSFRPGETQYF
TRBV30,TRBJ2-5,CAWSGAGGYDQETQYF
TRBV5-1,TRBJ2-3,CASTRDGEITDTQYF
TRBV19,TRBJ1-1,CASKVAGAEAFF
TRBV18,TRBJ2-3,CASSPPPARTGGTDTQYF
TRBV7-2,TRBJ2-6,CASSELAGAGANVLTF
TRBV6-5,TRBJ1-1,CASSQTWTANTEAFF
TRBV18,TRBJ2-2,CASSPDADTGELFF
TRBV7-9,TRBJ1-1,CASSLPLANTEAFF
TRBV18,TRBJ2-7,CASSATGGSYEQYF
TRBV3-1/TRBV3-2,TRBJ2-1,CASSQGRTGRGFF
TRBV12-1,TRBJ2-2,CASSPGRGKTGELFF
TRBV7-2,TRBJ2-3,CASQATPDTQYF